This T cell receptor (beta chain) is from a study of cytomegalovirus exposure and HLA in healthy donors. Profiled with immunoSEQ multiplex PCR; TCRdb holds only in-frame clones, not every one. This table has around 190,000 clones, roughly 83% appearing once. Study-level findings and limits: Rarity marked most TCR sequences, yet some public TCRs occurred in many donors. First-cohort TCR clusters were later found to tend to co-occur in the roughly 130 validation repertoires. A classifier reportedly called cytomegalovirus status with high sensitivity and specificity. Confirmation was obtained in vitro that a few CMV-associated chains are specific for CMV antigens.

On this clone itself: Its antigen remains unidentified.

Sequenced material: PBMCs. This receptor was obtained from a young woman in good health and CMV-seronegative.

In nucleotides, the CDR3 is TGCGCCAGCAGCCCCGGACAGATCGCTGGAAACACCATATATTTT. Its protein product is CASSPGQIAGNTIYF. The chain recombines TRBV5-1 with TRBJ1-3; possibly TRBD1 for D (6 bases). Trimming took off 4 bases at V and 2 bases at J, with 13 bases between the two ends. Per the germline V gene, CDR1 is SGHRS and CDR2 is YFSETQ. CDR3 size: 15 residues.